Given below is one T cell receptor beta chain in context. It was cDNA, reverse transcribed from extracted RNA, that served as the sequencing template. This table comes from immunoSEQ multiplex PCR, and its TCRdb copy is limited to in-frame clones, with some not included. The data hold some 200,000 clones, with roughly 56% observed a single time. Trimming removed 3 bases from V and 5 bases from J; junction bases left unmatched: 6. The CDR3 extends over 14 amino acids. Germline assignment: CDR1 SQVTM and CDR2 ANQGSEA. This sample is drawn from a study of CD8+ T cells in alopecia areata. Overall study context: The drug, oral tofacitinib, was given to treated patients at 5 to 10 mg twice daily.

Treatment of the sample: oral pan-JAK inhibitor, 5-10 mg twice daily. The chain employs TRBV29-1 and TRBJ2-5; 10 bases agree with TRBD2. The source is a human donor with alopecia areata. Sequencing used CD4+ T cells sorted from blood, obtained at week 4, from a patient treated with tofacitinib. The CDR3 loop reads CSVDVSGGRETQYF. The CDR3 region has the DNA TGCAGCGTTGATGTTAGCGGGGGGCGGGAGACCCAGTACTTC.